Shown below are 26 T cell receptor beta chains from a single sample sequenced in a study of blood T cell repertoires in COVID-19 (dated by TCRdb to 2018 to 2020). The library was produced with the immunoSEQ multiplex PCR assay. Held by TCRdb, this immuneACCESS table contains in-frame sequences only and omits some clones. Under half of the omission traces to an unresolved V gene where checked; the cause of the rest is unknown. In all, the sample holds approximately 15,000 clones, and about 89% of those were seen once. The ten largest clones add up to over 2% of the sample. Material: peripheral blood. The receptors shown here come from a woman between 65 and 79 years old in a cohort sampled during active or convalescent COVID-19.

The genes are TRBV7-9 and TRBJ2-5, with 9 bases lining up with TRBD2. The CDR3 consists of 16 residues. Trimming cost V 0 bases and J 1 base; bases outside gene matches: 3. Germline V lookup: CDR1 SEHNR, CDR2 FQNEAQ (reference sequence). The CDR3 spells CASSLAAAGGQETQYF. DNA for the CDR3: TGTGCCAGCAGCTTAGCGGCAGCGGGGGGCCAAGAGACCCAGTACTTC.

The J gene is TRBJ2-7, the V gene TRBV5-1, with D possibly TRBD1 on 6 matching bases. The germline V and J ends were trimmed by 4 bases and 0 bases, with 23 bases remaining between them. Germline loops: CDR1 SGHRS, CDR2 YFSETQ. CDR3 size: 18 residues. In nucleotides, the CDR3 is TGCGCCAGCAGCCTTGGCCGAGACAGGAACGCTCCCTCCTACGAGCAGTACTTC. Residues: CASSLGRDRNAPSYEQYF.

The DNA for the CDR3 is TGTGCCAGCAGGTATTCAAAGGGGGGACTAGCGGAACACAATGAGCAGTTCTTC. It is translated as CASRYSKGGLAEHNEQFF. The chain carries TRBV7-8 and TRBJ2-1, with TRBD2 identical over 11 bases. V shed 6 bases and J 5 bases; nucleotides not matched to a gene: 15. CDR3 length: 18 residues. Germline V CDR1 and CDR2: SGHVS, FQNEAQ.

This clone showed up just a few times. The V and J genes are TRBV5-6 and TRBJ1-5, with 10 bases matching TRBD1. V gave up 4 bases and J gave up 7 bases; unmatched junction bases: 8. Germline V gene data show CDR1 as SGHDT and CDR2 as YYEEEE. This CDR3 contains 15 residues. The DNA for the CDR3 is TGTGCCAGCAGCCGCAGGACAGGGGGTAGACAGCCCCAGCATTTT. Its protein is CASSRRTGGRQPQHF.

The rearrangement links TRBV6-5 to TRBJ1-2; the D gene is possibly TRBD1 (6 bases). V dropped 1 base and J dropped 8 bases, with 17 bases sitting between them. The germline V gene has CDR1 MNHEY and CDR2 SVGAGI. CDR3 length: 15 amino acids. The CDR3 sequence is CASSYWGGEVRGYTF. Written as DNA, the CDR3 is TGTGCCAGCAGTTACTGGGGGGGCGAGGTGAGGGGCTACACCTTC.

The V call is TRBV7-9, the J call TRBJ1-1; D possibly corresponds to TRBD1 (5 bases). The ends were cut back, 5 bases at V and 10 bases at J, with 11 bases in the middle. The germline V gene has CDR1 SEHNR and CDR2 FQNEAQ (reference sequence). CDR3 length equals 11 residues. CDR3 sequence: CASSKDNPAFF. The CDR3 region has the DNA TGTGCCAGCAGCAAGGACAACCCAGCTTTCTTT.

This clone was picked up one time. This chain connects TRBV5-1 to TRBJ1-2; D possibly corresponds to TRBD1 (6 bases). The CDR3 sequence is 12 residues long. V lost 3 bases and J 8 bases, leaving 11 bases between the germline ends. Germline CDR1 SGHRS, CDR2 YFSETQ. The CDR3 loop is CASSSGTTGYTF. In nucleotides, the CDR3 is TGCGCCAGCAGCTCCGGGACAACGGGCTACACCTTC. The full variable domain, completed using reference TRBV5-1 and TRBJ1-2, is KAGVTQTPRYLIKTRGQQVTLSCSPISGHRSVSWYQQTPGQGLQFLFEYFSETQRNKGNFPGRFSGRQFSNSRSEMNVSTLELGDSALYLCASSSGTTGYTFGSGTRLTVV.

This chain joins TRBV3-1 (or the pseudogene TRBV3-2) and TRBJ2-5; 10 positions match TRBD2. There are 16 residues in the CDR3. Germline CDR1 is LGHDT and CDR2 is YNNKEL (reference sequence). V trimming: 4 bases; J trimming: 8 bases; junction bases outside the gene matches: 13. CDR3 sequence: CASSLLAGGPRETQYF. The CDR3 DNA reads TGTGCCAGCAGCCTTTTAGCGGGGGGCCCCCGAGAAACCCAGTACTTC.

In its sample, this clone was seen a few times. Other DNA sequences in this sample translate to the same CDR3. This rearrangement joins TRBV10-3 to TRBJ2-7; 8 positions agree with TRBD2. The V gene end was trimmed by 4 bases and the J gene end by 2 bases; junction bases not matched to a gene: 7. The CDR3 sequence is 15 residues long. Per the germline V gene, CDR1 is ENHRY and CDR2 is SYGVKD. The CDR3 sequence is CAISVGGGPAYEQYF. The DNA for the CDR3 is TGTGCCATCAGTGTAGGCGGGGGGCCCGCCTACGAGCAGTACTTC.

V is TRBV2 and J is TRBJ2-5; D not certain. The germline V gene encodes CDR1 SNHLY and CDR2 FYNNEI. The CDR3 covers 13 residues. Trimming removed 8 bases at V and 4 bases at J, with 14 bases between. The CDR3 sequence is CASATVVPETQYF. The CDR3 nucleotides are TGTGCCAGCGCCACGGTAGTACCAGAGACCCAGTACTTC.

The chain combines TRBV10-2 with TRBJ2-3; TRBD2 agrees at 8 bases. The CDR3 runs 15 residues. CDR1 and CDR2 (germline): WSHSY, SAAADI. Trimming at V came to 8 bases and at J to 4 bases, leaving 11 bases not matched to a gene. CDR3 bases: TGCGCCAGCGGCGAAGCGGCGGGGGGCCCAGATACGCAGTATTTT. Its protein is CASGEAAGGPDTQYF.

This chain joins TRBV5-1 and TRBJ2-5, with 7 bases fitting TRBD1. CDR3 length equals 14 residues. Germline V lookup: CDR1 SGHRS, CDR2 YFSETQ. V lost 4 bases to trimming and J lost 1 base; unmatched junction nucleotides: 4. CDR3 in DNA: TGCGCCAGCAGCCCGGGACAGCCCCAAGAGACCCAGTACTTC. It encodes CASSPGQPQETQYF. Full variable domain (outside the CDR3, taken from reference TRBV5-1 and TRBJ2-5): KAGVTQTPRYLIKTRGQQVTLSCSPISGHRSVSWYQQTPGQGLQFLFEYFSETQRNKGNFPGRFSGRQFSNSRSEMNVSTLELGDSALYLCASSPGQPQETQYFGPGTRLLVL.

This chain's CDR3 is CASSGYMNTEAFF. The CDR3 DNA is TGTGCCAGCAGTGGGTACATGAACACTGAAGCTTTCTTT. The J gene is TRBJ1-1, the V gene TRBV2; D not resolved. CDR3 length: 13 residues. The V and J ends lost 4 bases and 0 bases respectively, with 6 bases between them. The germline gives CDR1 SNHLY, CDR2 FYNNEI.

The chain links TRBV10-3 to TRBJ2-7; 9 nucleotides agree with TRBD1. The CDR3 consists of 14 residues. The V gene's germline CDR1 is ENHRY and CDR2 SYGVKD. Trimming cost V 7 bases and J 2 bases; bases outside gene matches: 6. The CDR3 DNA follows: TGTGCCATCACCTCGGACAGGGGACCCTACGAGCAGTACTTC. This translates into CAITSDRGPYEQYF.

In DNA form, the CDR3 reads TGTGCCAGCAGCTTAGCTTTGACAGGGGCTTCTGAAGCTTTCTTT. The encoded protein is CASSLALTGASEAFF. The chain employs TRBV7-9 and TRBJ1-1; 8 positions match TRBD1. The V gene's germline CDR1 is SEHNR and CDR2 FQNEAQ (reference sequence). V gave up 0 bases and J gave up 6 bases; unmatched junction bases: 6. The CDR3 is made up of 15 amino acids. Supplemented by reference TRBV7-9 and TRBJ1-1, the full variable domain reads DTGVSQNPRHKITKRGQNVTFRCDPISEHNRLYWYRQTLGQGPEFLTYFQNEAQLEKSRLLSDRFSAERPKGSFSTLEIQRTEQGDSAMYLCASSLALTGASEAFFGQGTRLTVV.

The V and J genes are TRBV5-1 and TRBJ2-2; perhaps TRBD2 as D (5 bases). Deletions cut 7 bases from V and 1 base from J, with 17 bases between. In germline, CDR1 is SGHRS, CDR2 YFSETQ. This CDR3 region has 16 residues. CDR3 sequence (DNA): TGCGCCAGCCGACACATTCCCGGGGTGAACACCGGGGAGCTGTTTTTT. It encodes CASRHIPGVNTGELFF.

This clone was detected only a few times. This sequence joins TRBV4-1 and TRBJ1-5, with a tentative D call TRBD1 (5 bases). This CDR3 contains 16 residues. Germline assignment: CDR1 MGHRA and CDR2 YSYEKL. V lost 1 base, J lost 4 bases, and 14 bases lay in between. DNA for the CDR3: TGCGCCAGCAGCCAAGTGAGCGGGGACGGAAATCAGCCCCAGCATTTT. This translates into CASSQVSGDGNQPQHF.

The J gene is TRBJ1-3, the V gene TRBV19; TRBD1 is a possible D gene (6 bases). The CDR3 runs 15 residues. The V end lost 2 bases, the J end lost 0 bases, and 8 bases lay between the germline ends. Germline CDR1 LNHDA, CDR2 SQIVND (reference sequence). CDR3 bases: TGTGCCAGTAGTATAAGGGGGTACTCTGGAAACACCATATATTTT. As protein: CASSIRGYSGNTIYF.

The chain uses TRBV9 and TRBJ2-3; TRBD2 aligns across 10 bases. V lost 3 bases to trimming and J lost 6 bases; unmatched junction nucleotides: 16. Per the germline V gene, CDR1 is SGDLS and CDR2 is YYNGEE. CDR3 length equals 18 residues. The CDR3 here is CASSAPLERGGAGDTQYF. The CDR3 nucleotides read TGTGCCAGCAGCGCCCCCTTGGAGCGGGGGGGCGCCGGGGATACGCAGTATTTT.

The table lists this clone with a few counts. V is TRBV11-1 and J is TRBJ2-2; 8 bases line up with TRBD2. The CDR3 spans 16 residues. With 5 bases clipped from V and 0 bases from J, the junction kept 5 bases outside the gene matches. The germline gives CDR1 SGHAT, CDR2 FQDESV (reference sequence). CDR3 residues: CASSPRAGANTGELFF. In DNA form, the CDR3 reads TGTGCCAGCAGCCCAAGAGCGGGGGCGAACACCGGGGAGCTGTTTTTT.

This sequence joins TRBV9 and TRBJ2-2; 10 bases line up with TRBD2. CDR3 length: 15 amino acids. J lost 6 bases, V lost 1 base, and 3 bases had no gene match. CDR1 is SGDLS, CDR2 YYNGEE, per germline. DNA for the CDR3: TGTGCCAGCAGCGTACGGACTAGCGGACCCGGGGAGCTGTTTTTT. As protein: CASSVRTSGPGELFF.

This chain joins TRBV30 and TRBJ2-2; D ambiguous. This CDR3 contains 13 residues. Germline CDR1 GTSNPN, CDR2 SVGIG (reference sequence). The germline V and J ends were trimmed by 3 bases and 6 bases, with 11 bases remaining between them. This chain's CDR3 is CAWSTSGAGELFF. The DNA of the CDR3 is TGTGCCTGGAGCACCTCGGGTGCCGGGGAGCTGTTTTTT.

The V gene is TRBV5-6, the J gene TRBJ2-7, with D tentatively TRBD2 (5 bases). Trimming stripped 6 bases from V and 1 base from J, with 11 bases between. The CDR3 contains 13 residues. Germline-derived CDR1 and CDR2 are SGHDT and YYEEEE. The CDR3 DNA reads TGTGCCAGCAACCTGGGCGGGTCCTACGAGCAGTACTTC. Translation: CASNLGGSYEQYF.

The chain employs TRBV4-3 and TRBJ1-2; 8 bases are shared with TRBD1. V shed 0 bases and J 4 bases; nucleotides not matched to a gene: 4. Germline CDR1 LGHNA, CDR2 YSLEER. CDR3 size: 15 residues. CDR3 in amino acids: CASSQDRQGIYGYTF. In DNA, the CDR3 is TGCGCCAGCAGCCAAGATAGACAGGGGATCTATGGCTACACCTTC.

This clone was found a few times. The gene calls are TRBV7-2 and TRBJ2-1, with D possibly TRBD2 on 6 matching bases. CDR1 and CDR2 from the germline V gene are SGHTA and FQGNSA. V was trimmed by 5 bases and J by 6 bases, leaving 17 bases between them. The CDR3 runs to 15 residues. The DNA for the CDR3 is TGTGCCAGCAGCCAAGGCGGTGCAGCGGGCAATGAGCAGTTCTTC. Translated: CASSQGGAAGNEQFF.

This clone has just one count. V and J are TRBV7-2 and TRBJ1-5; 10 bases fit TRBD1. From germline, CDR1 is SGHTA and CDR2 FQGNSA. The CDR3 length is 17 residues. V was clipped by 1 base and J by 5 bases; unmatched bases: 8. CDR3 DNA: TGTGCCAGCAGCTTAGTGTTTAGAGGGACAGGGGATCAGCCCCAGCATTTT. Its protein is CASSLVFRGTGDQPQHF.